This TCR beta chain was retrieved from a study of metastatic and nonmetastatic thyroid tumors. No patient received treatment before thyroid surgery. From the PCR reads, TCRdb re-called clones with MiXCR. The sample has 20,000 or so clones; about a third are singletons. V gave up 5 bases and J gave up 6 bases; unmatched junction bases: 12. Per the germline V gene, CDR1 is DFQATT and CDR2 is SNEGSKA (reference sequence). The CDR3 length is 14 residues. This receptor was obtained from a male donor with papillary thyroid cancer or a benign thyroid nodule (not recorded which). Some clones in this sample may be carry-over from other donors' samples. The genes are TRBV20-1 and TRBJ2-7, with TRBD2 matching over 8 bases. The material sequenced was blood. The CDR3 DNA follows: TGCAGTGCTCGGAGTTTTAGCGGGACCTTCGAGCAGTACTTC. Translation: CSARSFSGTFEQYF.